What follows are 17 T cell receptor beta chains derived from one specimen sequenced in a study of glioma-infiltrating T cells. Amplification of TCR alpha and beta CDR3 regions from RNA used iRepertoire nested multiplex PCR. TCRdb called the multiplex PCR reads again in MiXCR, with one record for every CDR3 protein. In the table there are 100,000 to 150,000 distinct CDR3 sequences, around 23% of which are singletons. The sequencing input was glioma tissue, nonneoplastic brain tissue, or PBMCs (not recorded which). Receptors were obtained from a human donor with low-grade glioma or glioblastoma, undergoing nonglioma brain surgery, or in good health (not recorded which).

Worth noting for this clonotype: This clone may be a read error of a much larger clone one base away. In this CDR3 the conserved last residue, phenylalanine or tryptophan, is missing, so a read error is likely. V and J are TRBV12-5 and TRBJ2-7; perhaps TRBD1 as D (5 bases). The CDR3 has 14 residues. V was shortened by 10 bases and J by 1 base, with 17 bases between the two germline ends. Germline V gene sequence: CDR1 LGHNT, CDR2 FRNRAP. CDR3 sequence: CATSLGEVSYEQYI. CDR3 sequence (DNA): TGTGCTACCTCCCTAGGGGAAGTATCCTACGAGCAGTACATC.

There are a few counts of this clonotype. V gene TRBV18 combines with J gene TRBJ2-5, with TRBD2 matching 8 bases. The CDR3 length is 14 residues. V shed 2 bases and J 7 bases; nucleotides not matched to a gene: 6. CDR1 is KGHSH and CDR2 is LQKENI in the germline V gene. The CDR3 protein is CASSPGAGVGTQYF. Here the CDR3 DNA reads TGTGCCAGCTCACCAGGAGCGGGAGTGGGGACCCAGTACTTC.

As to this clonotype: A much bigger clone sits one base away, suggesting this may be a read error. The rearrangement joins TRBV24-1 to TRBJ1-2, with D maybe TRBD1 (6 bases). This CDR3 comprises 14 residues. V was shortened by 7 bases and J by 6 bases, with 17 bases between the two germline ends. Germline loops: CDR1 KGHDR, CDR2 SFDVKD. The CDR3 protein is CATRDGHRGHGYTF. The CDR3 coding sequence is TGTGCCACCAGAGATGGCCACCGGGGGCATGGCTACACCTTC.

Points on this clonotype: A read error may be the cause here, since a much bigger clone is one base away. This chain connects TRBV12-3 or TRBV12-4 to TRBJ2-6; 7 bases are shared with TRBD1. The CDR3 is 15 residues long. CDR3 residues: CASSIQGFGVNVLTF. In nucleotides, the CDR3 is TGTGCCAGCAGTATACAGGGGTTTGGGGTCAACGTCCTGACTTTC.

This clonotype was detected ten times or more. The chain employs TRBV6-1 and TRBJ2-3, with a tentative D call TRBD2 (6 bases). In germline, CDR1 is MNHNS, CDR2 SASEGT. CDR3 length: 14 residues. Deletions cut 5 bases from V and 2 bases from J, with 11 bases between. This CDR3 is CASSYSGYTDTQYF. CDR3 coding DNA: TGTGCCAGCAGTTATAGCGGATACACAGATACGCAGTATTTT.

A word on this clonotype: A junction boundary mismatches the germline segment, possibly from a read error. The chain uses TRBV6-6 and TRBJ1-6; maybe TRBD1 (6 bases). Germline assignment: CDR1 MNHNY and CDR2 SVGAGI (reference sequence). CDR3 size: 15 residues. The CDR3 protein is CASSYSRRGSSPPHF. The CDR3 DNA sequence: TGTGCCAGCAGTTACTCGCGGAGGGGGAGTTCACCCCCCCACTTT.

This clonotype was counted many times. The chain combines TRBV7-9 with TRBJ2-7; a weak D match, TRBD1 (6 bases). The germline CDR1 and CDR2 sequences are SEHNR and FQNEAQ (reference sequence). Trimming removed 5 bases at V and 6 bases at J, with 17 bases between. The CDR3 loop spans 14 amino acids. The chain's CDR3 is CASSTGTLASEQYF. The CDR3 DNA follows: TGTGCCAGCAGCACCGGGACACTCGCCTCCGAGCAGTACTTC.

As for this clonotype: A much bigger clone sits one base away, suggesting this may be a read error. The chain joins TRBV20-1 to TRBJ2-1; 10 bases are a match to TRBD2. Germline values: CDR1 DFQATT, CDR2 SNEGSKA (reference sequence). The length of the CDR3 is 15 residues. J was trimmed by 1 base and V by 2 bases; bases with no gene match: 2. The CDR3, as DNA: TGCAGTGCTAGAAGCGGGAGGGTGTCCTACAATGAGCAGTTCTTC. Its protein is CSARSGRVSYNEQFF.

This clonotype was counted between two and nine times. This sequence joins TRBV7-9 and TRBJ2-2, with TRBD2 matching over 8 bases. V gave up 8 bases and J gave up 2 bases; unmatched junction bases: 4. This CDR3 comprises 14 residues. Germline V gene sequence: CDR1 SEHNR, CDR2 FQNEAQ (reference sequence). Here the CDR3 DNA reads TGTGCCAGCTTTAGCGGGGTTAACACCGGGGAGCTGTTTTTT. Residues: CASFSGVNTGELFF.

This clonotype came up a few times. This chain joins TRBV13 and TRBJ2-4; D is undetermined. V lost 2 bases and J lost 3, with 17 bases in between. Per the germline V gene, CDR1 is PRHDT and CDR2 is FYEKMQ (reference sequence). The CDR3 totals 17 residues. CDR3 amino acids: CASSLSPASGGKNIQYF. CDR3 sequence (DNA): TGTGCCAGCAGCTTATCACCGGCTTCAGGTGGCAAAAACATTCAGTACTTC. The full variable domain, rest sourced from reference TRBV13 and TRBJ2-4, is AAGVIQSPRHLIKEKRETATLKCYPIPRHDTVYWYQQGPGQDPQFLISFYEKMQSDKGSIPDRFSAQQFSDYHSELNMSSLELGDSALYFCASSLSPASGGKNIQYFGAGTRLSVL.

This clonotype was detected many times. The rearrangement links TRBV4-1 to TRBJ1-1, with a weak D call TRBD1 (5 bases). In germline, CDR1 is MGHRA, CDR2 YSYEKL. This CDR3 contains 17 residues. The V end lost 0 bases, the J end lost 1 base, and 15 bases lay between the germline ends. The CDR3: CASSQDRANRPNTEAFF. For the CDR3, the DNA is TGCGCCAGCAGCCAAGATAGGGCGAACAGGCCGAACACTGAAGCTTTCTTT.

This clonotype was observed at least ten times. The chain joins TRBV6-1 to TRBJ1-1; 8 bases line up with TRBD1. The V segment lost 6 bases and the J segment 6 bases; nucleotides outside the gene matches: 3. CDR3 size: 12 residues. The V gene's germline CDR1 is MNHNS and CDR2 SASEGT. Here the CDR3 DNA reads TGTGCCAGCAGGACAGGGGTCGCTGAAGCTTTCTTT. It is translated as CASRTGVAEAFF.

As to this clonotype: Without the conserved terminal phenylalanine or tryptophan, this CDR3 likely stems from a read error. J is TRBJ2-7 and V is TRBV27; possible D gene TRBD1, 6 bases. CDR1 MNHEY and CDR2 SMNVEV come from the germline V gene (reference sequence). The CDR3 totals 14 residues. Trimming pared 0 bases from V and 4 bases from J, leaving 10 bases between. The CDR3 is CASSLSERGYEQYP. CDR3 sequence (DNA): TGTGCCAGCAGTTTATCGGAAAGGGGGTACGAGCAGTACCCC.

CDR3 sequence: CASSNWDRRNSGNTIYF. The CDR3 DNA reads TGTGCCAGTAGTAACTGGGACAGACGAAACTCTGGAAACACCATATATTTT. The chain employs TRBV19 and TRBJ1-3, with TRBD1 matching 7 bases. The CDR3 is 17 residues long. CDR1 is LNHDA and CDR2 is SQIVND in the germline V gene (reference sequence). Losses at the gene ends were 4 bases for V and 0 bases for J; bases not matched to a gene: 9.

This clonotype was counted at least ten times. The gene calls are TRBV19 and TRBJ1-5; D gene unclear. Trimming removed 5 bases from V and 4 bases from J, with 12 bases in between. In germline, CDR1 is LNHDA, CDR2 SQIVND (reference sequence). The CDR3 covers 14 residues. The CDR3 region has the DNA TGTGCCAGTAGTTTGAACTCGGGAAATCAGCCCCAGCATTTT. Its protein is CASSLNSGNQPQHF.

Many counts were recorded for this clonotype. The V call is TRBV14, the J call TRBJ2-3, with TRBD1 as a possible D gene (6 bases). This CDR3 has 16 residues. Germline values: CDR1 SGHDN, CDR2 FVKESK. The V gene lost 6 bases and the J gene lost 2 bases, with 18 bases spanning the gap. The CDR3 is CASSPTGGRHTDTQYF. CDR3 DNA: TGTGCCAGCAGTCCTACTGGGGGCAGACACACAGATACGCAGTATTTT.

The rearrangement links TRBV5-6 to TRBJ1-1, with D perhaps TRBD1 (5 bases). Germline assignment: CDR1 SGHDT and CDR2 YYEEEE. CDR3 length: 14 residues. Trimming removed 1 base at V and 1 base at J, with 8 bases between. The CDR3, as DNA: TGTGCCAGCAGCTTGAAGGGGTGGAACACTGAAGCTTTCTTT. Protein product: CASSLKGWNTEAFF.